This entry features one T cell receptor beta chain sequence. This clonotype was recorded once. The antigen this receptor binds is unknown. Per-base quality was not reported, and no clone a single base away is much larger than it. A single read offers scant evidence. This sample was taken from a study of draining lymph node invasion in breast cancer (TCRdb year 2020). Context from the whole study: Nodal metastasis was diagnosed by histology and cytokeratin immunohistochemistry, and confirmation was obtained by EpCAM/CD45 flow cytometry. Matched non-invaded and tumor-invaded tumor-draining lymph nodes plus the primary tumor were contributed by each patient, with both Treg and Tconv subsets profiled. A separate targeted assay used bulk TCR-beta CDR3 sequencing to compare sorted memory regulatory T cells with memory conventional CD4 T cells across breast cancer tissues. The separate targeted TCR sequencing included lymph nodes from five patients, and primary tumors were also sequenced for most of those five patients. Summary of the overall study and its limitations: The data could not determine whether Treg conversion took place in a particular organ or whether converted Tregs recirculated between nodes and tumor. In the targeted TCR-seq data, Tregs appeared to be more clonally expanded than Tconvs in all tissues, and lower diversity was found for both subsets in tumor than in lymph nodes. The tumor top-100 clone tracking analysis could be carried out in only a couple of patients. TCRs shared between the Treg and Tconv subsets were regarded as suggesting, but not proving, a common clonal origin. Roughly 12-22% of Treg TCRs were shared with Tconvs per tissue, interpreted as suggesting peripheral Treg induction. Detection of some of the top 100 tumor clones in both invaded and non-invaded nodes suggests recirculation between tumor and draining nodes.

Library preparation employed bulk RNA-seq. Sequencing used an Illumina HiSeq 2500. The study's processing was this. CDR3 sequences in the separate targeted TCR-seq dataset were extracted from raw reads and quantified using MiXCR version 2.1.5 with default parameters. The separate targeted TCR-seq dataset defined each TCR-beta clone by its combination of V gene, J gene and CDR3 sequence. The separate targeted TCR-seq dataset was filtered by first dropping clones with fewer than three counts and then keeping only the 90% most strongly expressed clones in each sample. In the separate targeted TCR-seq dataset, Treg-Tconv overlap was calculated per tissue as the number of shared clones divided by the total number of Treg clones, multiplied by 100. Starting from the raw public reads, TCRdb applied fastp trimming at Q25, assembled clones with MiXCR and retained in-frame beta chains. Rows are combined by CDR3 protein, so each entry shows the most common genes and DNA. The V and J calls shown here were made by TCRdb, not taken from the authors' results. This sample holds some 2,900 distinct CDR3 sequences; 55% to 75% were observed only once. The ten largest clones add up to more than 7% of the sample.

Memory regulatory T cells were isolated by sorting for CD4+ CD45RA- CD25high cells. Each tumor-draining lymph node was classified as non-invaded if metastatic tumor cells were absent and as invaded if metastatic tumor cells were present. T cells were pre-enriched with a Miltenyi Pan T Cell isolation kit before staining and sorting. Primary tumors were characterized by immunohistochemistry for estrogen receptor, progesterone receptor, HER2 and Ki-67. Fresh surgical tissue was processed within a few hours after surgery by cutting into small fragments. Tissue fragments were enzymatically digested with Liberase TL plus DNase for 20 to 25 minutes and filtered through a 40-micrometer strainer. After DAPI live/dead staining, cells were sorted on a BD FACS Aria II, reaching about 98-99% purity. Sorted cells were lysed in TCL buffer, and RNA was purified with a Norgen Single Cell RNA purification kit including DNase treatment.

The sample was sorted memory Tregs from a lymph node. The sample's cell subset or site label, in plain terms: CD45RA-negative sorted CD4+ T cells (memory Tconv or effector/memory Treg). This receptor was taken from a female donor with luminal breast cancer.

The bases read TGTGCCAGCAGTTTAGAGGGGTCCGAGCAGTTCTTC. It translates to CASSLEGSEQFF. The receptor chain draws on TRBV12-3 or TRBV12-4 and TRBJ2-1, with a tentative D gene TRBD1 over 5 matching bases. The V and J ends are trimmed by 1 base and 10 bases, leaving 8 bases between them. Including cysteine and phenylalanine, the CDR3 has 12 amino acids. Only the CDR3 DNA stays, 36 bases, in frame from base 1.